Below are 27 T cell receptor beta chains sequenced from a single sample in a study of a mutant IDH1 vaccine in newly diagnosed glioma. Specified time point: week 23, last vaccination. Mutant IDH1 20-mer peptide, at 300 ug, made up each vaccine dose, with topical imiquimod. These receptors lack a known antigen. Using immunoSEQ multiplex PCR, the repertoire was profiled, and TCRdb retains in-frame clones only, with some absent. This table holds 65,000 or so clones, 85% found once. Sequencing was performed on PBMCs, taken from a glioma patient whose treatment included an IDH1 peptide vaccine. The receptors here all came from a man aged 25-40 years with glioma.

This rearrangement joins TRBV28 to TRBJ1-2, with 8 bases identical to TRBD1. CDR3 length equals 13 residues. Losses at the gene ends were 3 bases for V and 8 bases for J; bases not matched to a gene: 5. CDR1 and CDR2 from the germline V gene are MDHEN and SYDVKM. Written as DNA, the CDR3 is TGTGCCAGCAGTTTTGGCAGGGGGCTGGGCTACACCTTC. This encodes CASSFGRGLGYTF.

This chain's CDR3 is CASSQVGRGTEAFF. The CDR3 bases are TGCGCCAGCAGCCAAGTAGGCAGGGGCACTGAAGCTTTCTTT. The chain couples TRBV4-1 to TRBJ1-1; tentative D call: TRBD1 (6 bases). Germline CDR1 MGHRA, CDR2 YSYEKL. The V and J ends lost 1 base and 4 bases respectively, with 10 bases between them. CDR3 length equals 14 residues.

This clone is a singleton in its sample. The chain uses TRBV10-1 and TRBJ2-7; possibly TRBD1 or TRBD2 for D (5 bases each). The CDR3 is 15 residues long. Trimming cost V 3 bases and J 1 base, with 13 bases left between them. Germline-derived CDR1 and CDR2 are WNHNN and SYGVQD (reference sequence). CDR3 in amino acids: CASSDLLGESYEQYF. CDR3 bases: TGCGCCAGCAGTGACCTTCTAGGGGAGTCCTACGAGCAGTACTTC.

This chain links TRBV6-1 with TRBJ2-3, with D perhaps matching TRBD2 (5 bases). The V end lost 3 bases, the J end lost 3 bases, and 13 bases lay between the germline ends. This CDR3 is built from 15 residues. Germline V gene sequence: CDR1 MNHNS, CDR2 SASEGT. The CDR3 DNA reads as TGTGCCAGCAGTGACCGGGGATCTGGTACAGATACGCAGTATTTT. Translated, it gives CASSDRGSGTDTQYF.

Only a few counts were recorded for this clone. This chain uses TRBV2 with TRBJ1-1, with D perhaps matching TRBD1 (5 bases). Trimming shortened V by 8 bases and J by 5 bases, and 18 bases separated the two germline ends. The germline V gene has CDR1 SNHLY and CDR2 FYNNEI. This CDR3 spans 14 amino acids. This CDR3 reads CASRGLRGRTEAFF. The CDR3 nucleotides are TGTGCCAGCCGGGGGTTGAGAGGTCGGACTGAAGCTTTCTTT.

The chain is built from TRBV27 and TRBJ2-3; D remains ambiguous. Trimming removed 1 base from V and 2 bases from J, with 4 bases in between. The CDR3 length is 13 residues. Germline V gene data show CDR1 as MNHEY and CDR2 as SMNVEV (reference sequence). CDR3 region: CASSLLPTDTQYF. CDR3 coding DNA: TGTGCCAGCAGTTTATTACCCACAGATACGCAGTATTTT.

The chain links TRBV2 to TRBJ1-3; 7 bases fit TRBD1. J was trimmed by 4 bases and V by 5 bases; bases with no gene match: 14. Looked up from germline, CDR1 is SNHLY and CDR2 is FYNNEI. CDR3 length equals 17 residues. The CDR3 DNA reads TGTGCCAGCAGTCAAAGGGGGCTTACTAACCCCGGAAACACCATATATTTT. This codes for CASSQRGLTNPGNTIYF.

The V gene is TRBV4-1, the J gene TRBJ1-1; D gene ambiguous. Germline V gene lookup returns CDR1 MGHRA and CDR2 YSYEKL. The CDR3 is 14 amino acids. Trimming took 2 bases from V and 2 from J, leaving 9 bases between them. The CDR3 region is CASSQSGINTEAFF. The CDR3 coding sequence is TGCGCCAGCAGCCAATCGGGAATCAACACTGAAGCTTTCTTT.

V gene TRBV2 combines with J gene TRBJ2-1; 8 positions match TRBD1. CDR1 and CDR2 from the germline V gene are SNHLY and FYNNEI. After removal of 8 bases from V and 8 bases from J, the junction contained 11 bases not matched to a gene. The CDR3 spans 14 residues. CDR3 residues: CASLGQGAVDEQFF. The CDR3 nucleotides are TGTGCCAGCCTGGGGCAGGGGGCGGTGGATGAGCAGTTCTTC. Filled out from reference TRBV2 and TRBJ2-1, the complete variable domain reads EPEVTQTPSHQVTQMGQEVILRCVPISNHLYFYWYRQILGQKVEFLVSFYNNEISEKSEIFDDQFSVERPDGSNFTLKIRSTKLEDSAMYFCASLGQGAVDEQFFGPGTRLTVL.

This rearrangement joins TRBV7-6 to TRBJ1-2; D perhaps matches TRBD1 (5 bases). The CDR3 is 14 residues long. V was clipped by 6 bases and J by 3 bases, with 14 bases between them. Germline V gene data show CDR1 as SGHVS and CDR2 as FNYEAQ. The CDR3 DNA is TGTGCCAGCAGTTCGTACGGGGGTGACTATGGCTACACCTTC. This sequence encodes CASSSYGGDYGYTF.

The V gene is TRBV15, the J gene TRBJ2-5; TRBD2 matches 13 bases. V dropped 2 bases and J dropped 0; count of bases not matched to a gene: 3. Germline V gives CDR1 LNHNV, CDR2 YYDKDF (reference sequence). This CDR3 has 17 residues. The CDR3 loop reads CATSRLGLAGNQETQYF. CDR3 in DNA: TGTGCCACCAGCAGACTGGGACTAGCGGGAAACCAAGAGACCCAGTACTTC.

V usage is TRBV7-8 and J usage is TRBJ1-6, with D perhaps matching TRBD1 (6 bases). Germline CDR1 and CDR2: SGHVS and FQNEAQ. CDR3 length equals 14 residues. Trimming removed 5 bases from V and 10 bases from J, with 15 bases in between. The CDR3 sequence is CASSAYRVWSPLHF. The DNA for the CDR3 is TGTGCCAGCAGCGCATACAGGGTATGGTCACCCCTCCACTTT. Using reference TRBV7-8 and TRBJ1-6 for the parts outside the CDR3, the full variable domain is GAGVSQSPRYKVAKRGQDVALRCDPISGHVSLFWYQQALGQGPEFLTYFQNEAQLDKSGLPSDRFFAERPEGSVSTLKIQRTQQEDSAVYLCASSAYRVWSPLHFGNGTRLTVT.

The CDR3 here is CASSITGGGGNQPQHF. CDR3 DNA sequence: TGTGCCAGTAGTATCACAGGGGGCGGTGGCAATCAGCCCCAGCATTTT. The rearrangement links TRBV19 to TRBJ1-5, with TRBD1 identical over 9 bases. Germline trimming cut 3 bases from V and 2 bases from J; bases unmatched to any gene: 5. Germline V gene lookup returns CDR1 LNHDA and CDR2 SQIVND (reference sequence). The CDR3 contains 16 residues.

This rearrangement joins TRBV5-1 to TRBJ1-6; D call uncertain. The CDR3 is 16 residues long. Germline CDR1 SGHRS, CDR2 YFSETQ. V lost 0 bases and J lost 0, with 7 bases in between. CDR3: CASSLEPSSYNSPLHF. The CDR3 bases are TGCGCCAGCAGCTTGGAACCTAGCTCCTATAATTCACCCCTCCACTTT.

As for this clone: One junction end does not reproduce the germline sequence, and a read error may be involved. The chain couples TRBV28 to TRBJ2-5; D tentatively reads TRBD1 or TRBD2 (5 bases each). In germline, CDR1 is MDHEN, CDR2 SYDVKM. The CDR3 length is 12 residues. DNA for the CDR3: TGTGCCAGCAGTCAGAGCCGGGACGGTGGCGACTTC. Protein product: CASSQSRDGGDF.

The CDR3 DNA reads TGCGCCAGCAGCTGGGGGAAGGATCAGCCCCAGCATTTT. As protein: CASSWGKDQPQHF. V usage is TRBV5-1 and J usage is TRBJ1-5; TRBD1 might be the D (5 bases). Germline lookup yields CDR1 SGHRS and CDR2 YFSETQ. Trimming left V 3 bases short and J 5 bases short, with 9 bases between. This CDR3 is built from 13 residues.

The genes are TRBV5-1 and TRBJ2-5; TRBD1 agrees at 8 bases. The J call is uncertain, as TRBJ2-7 better fits the DNA end. The CDR3 totals 15 residues. Germline CDR1 reads SGHRS; CDR2 reads YFSETQ. This CDR3 reads CASSPGQGKGYEQYF. CDR3 nucleotides: TGCGCCAGCAGCCCAGGACAGGGAAAGGGCTACGAGCAGTACTTC.

This chain joins TRBV6-1 and TRBJ1-2; TRBD1 might be the D (5 bases). The V and J ends lost 3 bases and 8 bases respectively, with 22 bases between them. The CDR3 is made up of 16 amino acids. CDR1 MNHNS and CDR2 SASEGT come from the germline V gene. For the CDR3, the DNA is TGTGCCAGCAGTGACGTGCACGGTCTGTCAGGGAGCGGCTACACCTTC. Its translation is CASSDVHGLSGSGYTF.

The rearrangement uses TRBV5-4 and TRBJ2-7, with 9 nucleotides matching TRBD1. The length of the CDR3 is 17 residues. The V gene end was trimmed by 4 bases and the J gene end by 5 bases; junction bases not matched to a gene: 16. Germline CDR1 is SGHNT and CDR2 is YYREEE (reference sequence). In nucleotides, the CDR3 is TGTGCCAGCAGCCCCACAACAGGGGGCGAGCCTCGCGACGAGCAGTACTTC. Amino acid sequence: CASSPTTGGEPRDEQYF.

The chain carries TRBV7-6 and TRBJ2-7; possibly TRBD1 or TRBD2 for D (5 bases each). The V end was cut by 3 bases, the J end by 6 bases, with 15 bases between. Germline values: CDR1 SGHVS, CDR2 FNYEAQ. The CDR3 is 14 residues long. CDR3 in amino acids: CASSFLGTGGEQYF. The CDR3 DNA reads TGTGCCAGCAGCTTTTTGGGCACTGGGGGCGAGCAGTACTTC.

CDR3 in amino acids: CASSFGGTAFGEKLFF. The DNA for the CDR3 is TGTGCCAGCAGTTTTGGTGGGACAGCATTTGGCGAAAAACTGTTTTTT. V gene TRBV27 combines with J gene TRBJ1-4; 7 bases align to TRBD1. Germline assignment: CDR1 MNHEY and CDR2 SMNVEV (reference sequence). The CDR3 is made up of 16 amino acids. The J segment lost 8 bases and the V segment lost 3 bases, leaving 12 bases of the junction unmatched. The full variable domain, in which reference TRBV27 and TRBJ1-4 provide the parts outside the CDR3, is EAQVTQNPRYLITVTGKKLTVTCSQNMNHEYMSWYRQDPGLGLRQIYYSMNVEVTDKGDVPEGYKVSRKEKRNFPLILESPSPNQTSLYFCASSFGGTAFGEKLFFGSGTQLSVL.

This clone was seen just once. The rearrangement uses TRBV4-1 and TRBJ1-2, with a weak D call TRBD1 (6 bases). Germline-derived CDR1 and CDR2 are MGHRA and YSYEKL. The CDR3 contains 13 residues. V was pared by 3 bases and J by 6 bases, with 11 bases between. The CDR3, as DNA: TGCGCCAGCAGCCACCTGGGACATGATGGCTACACCTTC. Protein sequence: CASSHLGHDGYTF.

The chain couples TRBV28 to TRBJ1-3; D possibly corresponds to TRBD1 (6 bases). V lost 5 bases, J lost 5 bases, and 16 bases lay in between. From germline, CDR1 is MDHEN and CDR2 SYDVKM. This CDR3 region has 15 residues. This CDR3 is CASSPGDGGRNTIYF. The CDR3 DNA reads as TGTGCCAGCAGTCCGGGTGACGGGGGCCGAAACACCATATATTTT.

The rearrangement links TRBV18 to TRBJ2-5, with D tentatively TRBD1 (6 bases). Germline CDR1 and CDR2: KGHSH and LQKENI. The CDR3 runs to 14 residues. The germline V and J ends were trimmed by 2 bases and 5 bases, with 12 bases remaining between them. The chain's CDR3 is CASSPGGQRETQYF. DNA for the CDR3: TGTGCCAGCTCACCAGGGGGACAAAGGGAGACCCAGTACTTC.

The V and J genes are TRBV4-1 and TRBJ2-1; the match to TRBD1 covers 9 bases. After removal of 2 bases from V and 9 bases from J, the junction contained 5 bases not matched to a gene. The CDR3 has 14 amino acids. Germline V gene data show CDR1 as MGHRA and CDR2 as YSYEKL. Here the CDR3 DNA reads TGCGCCAGCAGCCAATGGACAGGGGAGCGTGAGCAGTTCTTC. It yields the protein CASSQWTGEREQFF.

This sequence joins TRBV7-2 and TRBJ2-2; D may correspond to TRBD1 or TRBD2 (5 bases each). The CDR3 consists of 16 residues. Trimming shortened V by 2 bases and J by 0 bases, and 10 bases separated the two germline ends. The germline V gene has CDR1 SGHTA and CDR2 FQGNSA. CDR3 bases: TGTGCCAGCAGCTTAACCGGGACGTCGAACACCGGGGAGCTGTTTTTT. Encoded protein: CASSLTGTSNTGELFF.

The chain couples TRBV6-1 to TRBJ2-7; 7 bases are shared with TRBD1. Germline values: CDR1 MNHNS, CDR2 SASEGT. The CDR3 loop spans 14 amino acids. V shed 3 bases and J 3 bases; nucleotides not matched to a gene: 5. The CDR3 loop is CASSEWTGNYEQYF. In nucleotides, the CDR3 is TGTGCCAGCAGTGAGTGGACAGGCAACTACGAGCAGTACTTC.